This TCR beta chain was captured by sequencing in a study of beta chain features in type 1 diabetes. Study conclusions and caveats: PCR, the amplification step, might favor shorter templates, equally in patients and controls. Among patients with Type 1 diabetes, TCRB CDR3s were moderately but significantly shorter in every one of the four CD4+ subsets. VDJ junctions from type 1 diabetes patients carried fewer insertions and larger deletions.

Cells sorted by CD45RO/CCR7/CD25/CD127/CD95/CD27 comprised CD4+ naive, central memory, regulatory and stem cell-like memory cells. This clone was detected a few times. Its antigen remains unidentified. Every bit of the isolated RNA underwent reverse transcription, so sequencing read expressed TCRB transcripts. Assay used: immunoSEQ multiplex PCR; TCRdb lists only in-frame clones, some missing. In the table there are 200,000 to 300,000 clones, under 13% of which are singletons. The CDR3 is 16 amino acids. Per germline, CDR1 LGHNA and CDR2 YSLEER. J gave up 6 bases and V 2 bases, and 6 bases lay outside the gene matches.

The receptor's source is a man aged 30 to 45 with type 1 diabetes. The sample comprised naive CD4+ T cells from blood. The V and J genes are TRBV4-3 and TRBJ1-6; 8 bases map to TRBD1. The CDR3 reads CASSQSRDRRNSPLHF. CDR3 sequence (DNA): TGCGCCAGCAGCCAAAGCCGGGACAGGCGTAATTCACCCCTCCACTTT.